Sequencing of this TCR beta chain was carried out in a study of shared clonotypes between healthy human individuals. DNA input for the unsorted PBMC replicate PCRs was approximately 0.3 ug, tens of thousands of T cell genomes. The team ran DNA from unsorted PBMCs on ten immunoSEQ deep assay plates for sequencing. Method: immunoSEQ multiplex PCR; TCRdb's copy keeps in-frame clones and lacks some. The data contain 450,000 to 600,000 clones, 70% to 80% of them seen just once; the ten biggest clones take up about an eighth. CDR3 size: 10 residues. V was cut by 2 bases and J by 6 bases, with 4 bases left in between. CDR1 and CDR2 (germline): DFQATT, SNEGSKA (reference sequence). Without sorting, samples used around 100 million PBMCs for genomic DNA.

This TCR came from a woman aged 40-49 years in good health. Some clones in this sample may be carry-over from other donors' samples. Sequenced input: PBMCs. V is TRBV20-1 and J is TRBJ2-5; D remains unclear. CDR3 loop: CSARRQTQYF. The DNA for the CDR3 is TGCAGTGCTAGAAGGCAGACCCAGTACTTC.